This record concerns one T cell receptor (beta chain) sequence. The antigen is undetermined. This sample was included in a study of cytomegalovirus exposure and HLA in healthy donors. Points from the study as a whole: Earlier results showed most TCR beta V segments being productive about 90% or about 30% of the time.

The PCR employed 60 Vbeta primers together with 13 Jbeta primers. TCRdb's table, derived via immunoSEQ multiplex PCR, lists solely in-frame clones and lacks some. The sample has around 210,000 clones, around 83% seen once. The germline gives CDR1 SGHVS, CDR2 FNYEAQ. J was trimmed by 6 bases and V by 1 base; bases with no gene match: 7. The CDR3 sequence is 16 residues long. The clonotype was recovered from a girl aged 2-10 years in good health and CMV-seronegative. The chain carries TRBV7-6 and TRBJ2-1; 9 bases agree with TRBD2. Material for sequencing was PBMCs. The CDR3 spells CASSLGGGGVPNEQFF. In DNA, the CDR3 is TGTGCCAGCAGCTTAGGGGGCGGGGGGGTTCCCAATGAGCAGTTCTTC. The whole variable domain, filled in from reference TRBV7-6 and TRBJ2-1, reads GAGVSQSPRYKVTKRGQDVALRCDPISGHVSLYWYRQALGQGPEFLTYFNYEAQQDKSGLPNDRFSAERPEGSISTLTIQRTEQRDSAMYRCASSLGGGGVPNEQFFGPGTRLTVL.